The entry below gives a single T cell receptor (beta chain) sequence along with its context. Its target is unknown. The data belong to a study of cytomegalovirus exposure and HLA in healthy donors. Study in general: Earlier, 95 million to 130 million unique TCR beta sequences were recovered from roughly 180 million T cells by an analysis.

PCR used 60 Vbeta primers and 13 Jbeta primers. Measured with immunoSEQ multiplex PCR; TCRdb has only the in-frame clones, and not every one. The sample shows about 170,000 clones, roughly 80% of them seen only once. The germline V gene has CDR1 MNHNY and CDR2 SVGAGI (reference sequence). The CDR3 spans 15 residues. The trim removed 5 bases at V and 5 bases at J, leaving 9 bases unmatched. Whole-study findings and limits: A later analysis found TCR association rates differed by HLA locus, highest for DRB1 and lowest for HLA-C. The study designated 164 TCR beta chains cytomegalovirus-associated.

Sequenced sample: PBMCs. This clonotype was sampled from a woman aged 50 to 60 in good health and CMV-seropositive. The chain recombines TRBV6-6 with TRBJ1-2, with 9 positions matching TRBD1. DNA of the CDR3: TGTGCCAGCAGTCCCCGGAGGGACAGGGCTTATGGCTACACCTTC. Translating it yields CASSPRRDRAYGYTF.